The 18 T cell receptor beta chains in this list originate from one sample, sequenced in a study of blood T cells in healthy people across ages. A second about 7 to 12 cycle PCR used barcoded and J-beta primers. TCRdb independently ran MiXCR on the 5' RACE reads; one entry per CDR3 protein. The data show some 760,000 distinct CDR3 sequences, 20% to 25% seen once. The sample was also linked to a second study, of T cells of mothers and their children.

The source material was blood. The receptors come from a boy aged 5-17 years in good health.

The chain combines TRBV29-1 with TRBJ2-5; TRBD1 aligns across 7 bases. This CDR3 has 13 residues. V lost 8 bases, J lost 4 bases, and 10 bases stayed unmatched. Germline CDR1 SQVTM, CDR2 ANQGSEA. The CDR3 loop reads CSISRDSVETQYF. CDR3 coding DNA: TGCAGCATCAGCCGGGACAGCGTAGAGACCCAGTACTTC.

The CDR3 sequence: CASTPFGTGSYEQYF. The CDR3, as DNA: TGTGCCAGCACTCCCTTTGGGACAGGGTCCTACGAGCAGTACTTC. The genes are TRBV12-3 or TRBV12-4 and TRBJ2-7; 9 bases match TRBD1. The CDR3 is made up of 15 amino acids. J gave up 1 base and V 7 bases, and 8 bases lay outside the gene matches.

The chain is built from TRBV11-3 and TRBJ2-1, with 14 bases matching TRBD2. The J segment lost 5 bases and the V segment lost 4 bases, leaving 4 bases of the junction unmatched. This CDR3 contains 16 residues. In germline, CDR1 is SGHNT, CDR2 YENEEA. Here the CDR3 DNA reads TGTGCCAGCAGCTATGGACTAGCGGGAGGTCACAATGAGCAGTTCTTC. Translated: CASSYGLAGGHNEQFF.

The sample holds a few counts of this clonotype. This rearrangement joins TRBV4-3 to TRBJ2-3; 8 nucleotides agree with TRBD2. Per the germline V gene, CDR1 is LGHNA and CDR2 is YSLEER. V shed 0 bases and J 6 bases; nucleotides not matched to a gene: 8. The CDR3 has 16 residues. The CDR3 nucleotides are TGCGCCAGCAGCCAAGAGCACAGCGGGGGTAGGGATACGCAGTATTTT. Amino acids: CASSQEHSGGRDTQYF.

The chain links TRBV20-1 to TRBJ2-7, with D possibly being TRBD2 (6 bases). The length of the CDR3 is 14 residues. The germline CDR1 and CDR2 sequences are DFQATT and SNEGSKA (reference sequence). Trimming left V 2 bases short and J 3 bases short, with 14 bases between. In DNA, the CDR3 is TGCAGTGCTAGATCGCCGGCGGGGTACTACGAGCAGTACTTC. As protein: CSARSPAGYYEQYF.

This clonotype showed up many times. V and J are TRBV11-2 and TRBJ2-5; D is uncertain. The CDR3 is 13 amino acids. V lost 8 bases and J 2 bases, leaving 12 bases between the germline ends. Per the germline V gene, CDR1 is SGHAT and CDR2 is FQNNGV. Here the CDR3 reads CASRRLVQETQYF. The DNA for the CDR3 is TGTGCCAGCCGTAGACTTGTTCAAGAGACCCAGTACTTC.

A few counts support this clonotype. V usage is TRBV6-6 and J usage is TRBJ2-5; perhaps TRBD2 as D (6 bases). The J call is uncertain, as TRBJ2-1 better fits the DNA end. Germline CDR1 MNHNY, CDR2 SVGAGI (reference sequence). CDR3 length: 14 residues. The CDR3 bases are TGTGCCAGCAGCACGAGGCTAGCGCATAATGAGCAGTTCTTC. Its protein is CASSTRLAHNEQFF.

The sample holds a few counts of this clonotype. CDR3 amino acids: CASEPRLAEYQETQYF. CDR3 nucleotides: TGTGCCAGCGAACCGAGACTAGCGGAGTACCAAGAGACCCAGTACTTC. The chain recombines TRBV6-2 or TRBV6-3 with TRBJ2-5; 9 positions match TRBD2. There are 16 residues in the CDR3. V gave up 8 bases and J gave up 0 bases; unmatched junction bases: 10. The germline V gene encodes CDR1 MNHEY and CDR2 SVGEGT.

The CDR3 DNA sequence: TGTGCCAGCAGCTTTGACAGGGAGAGCACTGAAGCTTTCTTT. Protein: CASSFDRESTEAFF. The chain employs TRBV11-1 and TRBJ1-1; 7 nucleotides align to TRBD1. The V and J ends lost 3 bases and 4 bases, in that order; junction bases with no gene match: 5. The CDR3 has 14 residues. In germline, CDR1 is SGHAT, CDR2 FQDESV (reference sequence). Looking up the rest from reference TRBV11-1 and TRBJ1-1 gives the full variable domain: EAEVAQSPRYKITEKSQAVAFWCDPISGHATLYWYRQILGQGPELLVQFQDESVVDDSQLPKDRFSAERLKGVDSTLKIQPAELGDSAMYLCASSFDRESTEAFFGQGTRLTVV.

This clonotype was counted many times. V is TRBV29-1 and J is TRBJ2-1, with TRBD1 identical over 10 bases. Germline V lookup: CDR1 SQVTM, CDR2 ANQGSEA. J gave up 2 bases and V 6 bases, and 4 bases lay outside the gene matches. The CDR3 spans 14 residues. CDR3 region: CSVADRGPYNEQFF. CDR3 nucleotide sequence: TGCAGCGTGGCTGACAGGGGGCCCTACAATGAGCAGTTCTTC.

This clonotype was observed a few times. The chain couples TRBV12-3 or TRBV12-4 to TRBJ1-2, with D maybe TRBD1 (5 bases). V shed 4 bases and J shed 4 bases, with 7 bases lying between them. This CDR3 has 12 residues. CDR3 sequence: CASSWDLYGYTF. The DNA of the CDR3 is TGTGCCAGCAGTTGGGACCTCTATGGCTACACCTTC.

In this sample, this clonotype turned up once. The chain combines TRBV4-1 with TRBJ2-1, with 7 bases fitting TRBD1. The DNA end is a closer match to TRBJ2-7, so the J assignment may be wrong. Per germline, CDR1 MGHRA and CDR2 YSYEKL. There are 15 residues in the CDR3. Here the CDR3 reads CASSFNRGPLYEQYF. The CDR3, as DNA: TGCGCCAGCAGCTTTAACAGGGGACCTCTCTACGAGCAGTACTTC.

The V call is TRBV6-1, the J call TRBJ1-2; 8 nucleotides line up with TRBD1. Germline assignment: CDR1 MNHNS and CDR2 SASEGT. Trimming cost V 11 bases and J 5 bases; bases outside gene matches: 25. This CDR3 is 18 amino acids long. CDR3 sequence: CAGRHRFLSGGDSYGYTF. The CDR3 DNA sequence: TGTGCCGGCCGCCATCGATTCCTTTCAGGGGGCGATTCATATGGCTACACCTTC.

The CDR3 loop is CSVDTGGPNIQYF. The CDR3 bases are TGCAGCGTTGATACAGGGGGTCCAAACATTCAGTACTTC. This chain connects TRBV29-1 to TRBJ2-4, with 8 bases matching TRBD1. J was trimmed by 6 bases and V by 3 bases; bases with no gene match: 4. Germline V gene sequence: CDR1 SQVTM, CDR2 ANQGSEA. The CDR3 runs to 13 residues.

This chain joins TRBV27 and TRBJ1-4; the D is unclear. CDR3 length equals 14 residues. V shed 5 bases and J shed 8 bases, with 15 bases lying between them. CDR1 MNHEY and CDR2 SMNVEV come from the germline V gene (reference sequence). The CDR3 DNA follows: TGTGCCAGCAGTCCGACAATCACGCGAGAAAAACTGTTTTTT. Protein sequence: CASSPTITREKLFF.

The sample holds a few counts of this clonotype. The chain couples TRBV6-5 to TRBJ1-1; TRBD1 might be the D (5 bases). V lost 5 bases and J lost 4, with 11 bases in between. The CDR3 contains 13 residues. In germline, CDR1 is MNHEY, CDR2 SVGAGI. As DNA, the CDR3 is TGTGCCAGCAGTGGGAATGGGGCCACTGAAGCTTTCTTT. Protein: CASSGNGATEAFF.

Regarding this clonotype: The junction differs from germline at one of its ends, possibly a read error. The V and J genes are TRBV20-1 and TRBJ2-5; 9 nucleotides line up with TRBD2. Germline CDR1 is DFQATT and CDR2 is SNEGSKA (reference sequence). There are 15 residues in the CDR3. Written as DNA, the CDR3 is TGCAGTGCTAGCCGACCGGGACTCCCTAGCGGGACCCCGTACTTC. Protein product: CSASRPGLPSGTPYF.

The chain employs TRBV20-1 and TRBJ1-4; the D is unclear. The CDR3 totals 12 residues. V gave up 5 bases and J gave up 5 bases, with 9 bases separating them. Germline values: CDR1 DFQATT, CDR2 SNEGSKA (reference sequence). CDR3 DNA sequence: TGCAGTGCTGGCAGCAGGAATGAAAAACTGTTTTTT. Translating gives CSAGSRNEKLFF.